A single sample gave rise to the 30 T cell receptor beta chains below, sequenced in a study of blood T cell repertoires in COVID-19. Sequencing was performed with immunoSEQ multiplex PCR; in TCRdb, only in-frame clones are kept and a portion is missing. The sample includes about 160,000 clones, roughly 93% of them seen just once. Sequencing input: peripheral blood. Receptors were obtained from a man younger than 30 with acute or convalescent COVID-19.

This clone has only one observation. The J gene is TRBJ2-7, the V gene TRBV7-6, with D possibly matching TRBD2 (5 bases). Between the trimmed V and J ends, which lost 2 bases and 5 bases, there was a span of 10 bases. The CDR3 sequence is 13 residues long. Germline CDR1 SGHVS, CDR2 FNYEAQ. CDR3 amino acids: CASSLKGVHEQYF. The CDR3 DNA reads TGTGCCAGCAGCTTAAAGGGAGTGCACGAGCAGTACTTC.

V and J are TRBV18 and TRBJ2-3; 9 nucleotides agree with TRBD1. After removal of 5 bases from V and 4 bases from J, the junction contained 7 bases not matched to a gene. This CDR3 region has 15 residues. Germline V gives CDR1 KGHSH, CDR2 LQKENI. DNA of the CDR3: TGTGCCAGCTCAACCGGGACAGGGAATGCAGATACGCAGTATTTT. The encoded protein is CASSTGTGNADTQYF.

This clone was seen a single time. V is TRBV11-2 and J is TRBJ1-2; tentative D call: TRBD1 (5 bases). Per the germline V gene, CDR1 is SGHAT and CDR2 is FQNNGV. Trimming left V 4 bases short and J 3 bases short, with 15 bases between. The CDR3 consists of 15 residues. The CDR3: CASSSPGGEDYGYTF. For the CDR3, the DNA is TGTGCCAGCAGCTCCCCGGGAGGGGAGGACTATGGCTACACCTTC.

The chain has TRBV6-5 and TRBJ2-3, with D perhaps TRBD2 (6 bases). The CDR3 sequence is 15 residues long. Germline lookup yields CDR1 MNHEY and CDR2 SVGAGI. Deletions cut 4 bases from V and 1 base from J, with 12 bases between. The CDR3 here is CASSSGVAGTDTQYF. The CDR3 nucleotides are TGTGCCAGCAGTTCGGGGGTGGCGGGCACAGATACGCAGTATTTT.

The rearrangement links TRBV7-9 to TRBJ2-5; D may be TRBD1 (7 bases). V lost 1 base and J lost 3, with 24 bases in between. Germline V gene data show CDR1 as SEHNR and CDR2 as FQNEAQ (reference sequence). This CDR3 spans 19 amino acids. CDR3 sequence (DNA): TGTGCCAGCAGCTTAGGAATAACTGCGACATCAGGGGGGAAAGAGACCCAGTACTTC. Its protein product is CASSLGITATSGGKETQYF.

CDR3: CASSKQSSSGNTIYF. For the CDR3, the DNA is TGTGCCAGTAGTAAACAGTCCAGCTCTGGAAACACCATATATTTT. The chain is built from TRBV19 and TRBJ1-3; D gene unclear. The CDR3 runs 15 residues. V was clipped by 4 bases and J by 0 bases, with 10 bases between them. Germline V gives CDR1 LNHDA, CDR2 SQIVND (reference sequence). Looking up the rest from reference TRBV19 and TRBJ1-3 gives the full variable domain: DGGITQSPKYLFRKEGQNVTLSCEQNLNHDAMYWYRQDPGQGLRLIYYSQIVNDFQKGDIAEGYSVSREKKESFPLTVTSAQKNPTAFYLCASSKQSSSGNTIYFGEGSWLTVV.

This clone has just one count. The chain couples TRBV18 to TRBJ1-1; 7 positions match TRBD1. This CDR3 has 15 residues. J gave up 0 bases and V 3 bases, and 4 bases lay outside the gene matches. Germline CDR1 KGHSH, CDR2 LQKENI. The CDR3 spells CASSPTGELNTEAFF. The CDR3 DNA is TGTGCCAGCTCACCCACAGGGGAGTTGAACACTGAAGCTTTCTTT.

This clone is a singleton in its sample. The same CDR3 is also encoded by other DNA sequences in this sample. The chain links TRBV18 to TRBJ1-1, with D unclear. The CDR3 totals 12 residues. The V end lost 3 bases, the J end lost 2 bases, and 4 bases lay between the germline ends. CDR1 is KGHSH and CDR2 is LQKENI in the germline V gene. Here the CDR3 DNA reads TGTGCCAGCTCACCGGCAAACACTGAAGCTTTCTTT. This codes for CASSPANTEAFF.

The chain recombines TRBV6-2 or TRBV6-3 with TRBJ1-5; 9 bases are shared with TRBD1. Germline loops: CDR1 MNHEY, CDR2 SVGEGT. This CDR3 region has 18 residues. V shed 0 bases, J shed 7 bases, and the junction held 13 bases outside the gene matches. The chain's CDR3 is CASSYSNSGQGLRQPQHF. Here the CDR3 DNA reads TGTGCCAGCAGTTACTCAAATTCGGGACAGGGCTTGAGGCAGCCCCAGCATTTT.

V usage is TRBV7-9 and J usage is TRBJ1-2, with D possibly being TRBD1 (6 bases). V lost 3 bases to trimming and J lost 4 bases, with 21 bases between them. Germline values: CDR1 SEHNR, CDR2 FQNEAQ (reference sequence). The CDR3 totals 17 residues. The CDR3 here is CASSFGHDRWTAYGYTF. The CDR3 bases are TGTGCCAGCAGCTTTGGGCACGACCGCTGGACAGCCTATGGCTACACCTTC. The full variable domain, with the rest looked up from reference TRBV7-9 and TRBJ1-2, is DTGVSQNPRHKITKRGQNVTFRCDPISEHNRLYWYRQTLGQGPEFLTYFQNEAQLEKSRLLSDRFSAERPKGSFSTLEIQRTEQGDSAMYLCASSFGHDRWTAYGYTFGSGTRLTVV.

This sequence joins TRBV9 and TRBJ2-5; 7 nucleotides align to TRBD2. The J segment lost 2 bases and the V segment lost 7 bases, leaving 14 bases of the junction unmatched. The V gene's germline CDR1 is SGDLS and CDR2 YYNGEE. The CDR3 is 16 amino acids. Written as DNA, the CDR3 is TGTGCCAGCGCCCTCCTCGGTGCTAGCGGACAAGAGACCCAGTACTTC. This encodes CASALLGASGQETQYF.

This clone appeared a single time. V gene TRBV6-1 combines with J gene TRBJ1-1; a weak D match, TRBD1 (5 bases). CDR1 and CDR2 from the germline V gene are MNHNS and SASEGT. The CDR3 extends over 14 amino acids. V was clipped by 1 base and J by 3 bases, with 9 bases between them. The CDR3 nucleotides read TGTGCCAGCAGTGAAGGCGGGACGGACACTGAAGCTTTCTTT. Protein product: CASSEGGTDTEAFF.

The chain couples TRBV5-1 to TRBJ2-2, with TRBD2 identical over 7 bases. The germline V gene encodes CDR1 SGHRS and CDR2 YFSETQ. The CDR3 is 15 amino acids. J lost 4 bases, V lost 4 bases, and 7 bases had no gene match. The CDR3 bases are TGCGCCAGCAGCCGACAACCGGGGGGCACCGGGGAGCTGTTTTTT. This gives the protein CASSRQPGGTGELFF.

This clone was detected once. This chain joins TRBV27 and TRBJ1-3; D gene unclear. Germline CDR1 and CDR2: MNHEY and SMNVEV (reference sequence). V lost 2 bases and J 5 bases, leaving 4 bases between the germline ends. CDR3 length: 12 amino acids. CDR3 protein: CASSLNRNTIYF. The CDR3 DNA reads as TGTGCCAGCAGTTTAAACAGAAACACCATATATTTT.

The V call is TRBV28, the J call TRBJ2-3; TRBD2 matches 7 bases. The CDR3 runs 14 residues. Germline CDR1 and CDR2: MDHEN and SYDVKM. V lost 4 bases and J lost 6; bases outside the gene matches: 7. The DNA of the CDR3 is TGTGCCAGCAGTTCGCGACTAGCATCCGATACGCAGTATTTT. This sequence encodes CASSSRLASDTQYF.

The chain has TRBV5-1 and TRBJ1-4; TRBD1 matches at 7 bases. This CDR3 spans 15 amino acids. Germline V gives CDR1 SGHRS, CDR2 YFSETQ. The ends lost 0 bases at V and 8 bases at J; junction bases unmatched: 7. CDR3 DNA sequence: TGCGCCAGCAGCTTGGAGGGGGCAGTTGGAGAAAAACTGTTTTTT. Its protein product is CASSLEGAVGEKLFF.

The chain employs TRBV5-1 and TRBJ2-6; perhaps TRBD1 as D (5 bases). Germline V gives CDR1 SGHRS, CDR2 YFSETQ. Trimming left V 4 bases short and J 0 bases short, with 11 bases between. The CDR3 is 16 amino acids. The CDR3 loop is CASSRQTASGANVLTF. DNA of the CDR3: TGCGCCAGCAGCCGCCAGACAGCCTCTGGGGCCAACGTCCTGACTTTC.

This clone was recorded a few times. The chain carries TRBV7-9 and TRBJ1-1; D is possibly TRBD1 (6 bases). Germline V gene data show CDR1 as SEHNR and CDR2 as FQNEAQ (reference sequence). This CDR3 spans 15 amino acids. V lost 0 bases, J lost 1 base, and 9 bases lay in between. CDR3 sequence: CASSLADSRNTEAFF. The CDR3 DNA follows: TGTGCCAGCAGCTTAGCGGACAGCAGGAACACTGAAGCTTTCTTT.

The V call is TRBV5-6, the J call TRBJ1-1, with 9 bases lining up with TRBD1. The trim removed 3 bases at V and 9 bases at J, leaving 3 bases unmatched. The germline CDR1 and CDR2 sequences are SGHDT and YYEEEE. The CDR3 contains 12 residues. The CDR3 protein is CASSSGTGQAFF. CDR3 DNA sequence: TGTGCCAGCAGCTCTGGGACAGGGCAAGCTTTCTTT.

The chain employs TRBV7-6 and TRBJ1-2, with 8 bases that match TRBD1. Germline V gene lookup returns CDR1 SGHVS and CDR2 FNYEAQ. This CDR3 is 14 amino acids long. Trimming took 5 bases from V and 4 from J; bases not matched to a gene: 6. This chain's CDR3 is CASSPIQGGYGYTF. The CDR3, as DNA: TGTGCCAGCAGCCCCATACAGGGGGGCTATGGCTACACCTTC.

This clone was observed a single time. The CDR3 nucleotides read TGTGCCACCAGCAGAAGTACAGGGTTAGTTCAGCCCCAGCATTTT. This sequence encodes CATSRSTGLVQPQHF. V and J are TRBV15 and TRBJ1-5; tentatively, D is TRBD1 (6 bases). Germline V CDR1 and CDR2: LNHNV, YYDKDF (reference sequence). The V end was cut by 2 bases, the J end by 6 bases, with 14 bases between. This CDR3 is 15 amino acids long. Full variable domain (remainder filled in from reference TRBV15 and TRBJ1-5): DAMVIQNPRYQVTQFGKPVTLSCSQTLNHNVMYWYQQKSSQAPKLLFHYYDKDFNNEADTPDNFQSRRPNTSFCFLDIRSPGLGDTAMYLCATSRSTGLVQPQHFGDGTRLSIL.

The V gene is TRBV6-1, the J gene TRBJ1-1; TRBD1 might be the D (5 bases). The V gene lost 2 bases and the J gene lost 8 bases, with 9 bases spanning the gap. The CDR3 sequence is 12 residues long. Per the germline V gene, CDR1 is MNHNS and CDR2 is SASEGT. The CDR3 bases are TGTGCCAGCAGTGAAAGACAGCTGGAAGCTTTCTTT. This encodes CASSERQLEAFF.

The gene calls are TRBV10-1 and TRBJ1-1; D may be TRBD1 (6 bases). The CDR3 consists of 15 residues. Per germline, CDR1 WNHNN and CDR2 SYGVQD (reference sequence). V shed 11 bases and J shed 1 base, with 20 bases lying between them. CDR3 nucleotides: TGCGCCCGCCCCGGGGAGGGGACAAAGAACACTGAAGCTTTCTTT. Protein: CARPGEGTKNTEAFF.

Here the CDR3 DNA reads TGTGCCTGGTTGGACAGGGCGCCTTTCTCGGCTTTCTTT. The encoded protein is CAWLDRAPFSAFF. V gene TRBV30 combines with J gene TRBJ1-1; 8 nucleotides line up with TRBD1. The CDR3 contains 13 residues. The germline gives CDR1 GTSNPN, CDR2 SVGIG (reference sequence). V shed 5 bases and J 11 bases; nucleotides not matched to a gene: 13.

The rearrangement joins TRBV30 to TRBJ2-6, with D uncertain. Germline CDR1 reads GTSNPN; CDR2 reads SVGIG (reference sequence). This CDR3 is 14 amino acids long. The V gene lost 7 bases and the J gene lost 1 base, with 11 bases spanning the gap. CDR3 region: CASPPGSGANVLTF. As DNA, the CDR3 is TGTGCCTCCCCACCGGGTTCTGGGGCCAACGTCCTGACTTTC.

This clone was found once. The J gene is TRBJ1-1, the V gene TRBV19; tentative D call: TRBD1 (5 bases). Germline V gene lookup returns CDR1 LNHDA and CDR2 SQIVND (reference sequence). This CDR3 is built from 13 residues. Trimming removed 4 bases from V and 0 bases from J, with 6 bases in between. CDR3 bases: TGTGCCAGTAGTACAGGGCTGAACACTGAAGCTTTCTTT. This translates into CASSTGLNTEAFF.

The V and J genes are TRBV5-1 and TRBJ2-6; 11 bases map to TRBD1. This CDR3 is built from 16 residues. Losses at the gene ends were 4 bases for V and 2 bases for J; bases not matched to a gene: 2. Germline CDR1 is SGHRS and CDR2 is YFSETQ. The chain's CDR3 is CASSPGQGAGANVLTF. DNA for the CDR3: TGCGCCAGCAGCCCGGGACAGGGGGCTGGGGCCAACGTCCTGACTTTC. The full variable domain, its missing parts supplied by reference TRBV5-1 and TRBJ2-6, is KAGVTQTPRYLIKTRGQQVTLSCSPISGHRSVSWYQQTPGQGLQFLFEYFSETQRNKGNFPGRFSGRQFSNSRSEMNVSTLELGDSALYLCASSPGQGAGANVLTFGAGSRLTVL.

The CDR3 DNA reads as TGTGCCAGCAGCCGAGACAGGGTTGTATCCTACGAGCAGTACTTC. Its translation is CASSRDRVVSYEQYF. V usage is TRBV11-2 and J usage is TRBJ2-7, with TRBD1 matching 7 bases. Per the germline V gene, CDR1 is SGHAT and CDR2 is FQNNGV. The CDR3 runs 15 residues. V lost 5 bases and J lost 1; bases outside the gene matches: 8.

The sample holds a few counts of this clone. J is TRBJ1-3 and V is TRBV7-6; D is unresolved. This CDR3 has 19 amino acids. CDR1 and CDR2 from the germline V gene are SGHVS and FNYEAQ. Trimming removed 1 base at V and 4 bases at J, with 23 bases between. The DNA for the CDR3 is TGTGCCAGCAGCTTAGTCTCGGTGGCAGCGGAGCCTCTCGGAAACACCATATATTTT. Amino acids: CASSLVSVAAEPLGNTIYF. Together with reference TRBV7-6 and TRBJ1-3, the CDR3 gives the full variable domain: GAGVSQSPRYKVTKRGQDVALRCDPISGHVSLYWYRQALGQGPEFLTYFNYEAQQDKSGLPNDRFSAERPEGSISTLTIQRTEQRDSAMYRCASSLVSVAAEPLGNTIYFGEGSWLTVV.

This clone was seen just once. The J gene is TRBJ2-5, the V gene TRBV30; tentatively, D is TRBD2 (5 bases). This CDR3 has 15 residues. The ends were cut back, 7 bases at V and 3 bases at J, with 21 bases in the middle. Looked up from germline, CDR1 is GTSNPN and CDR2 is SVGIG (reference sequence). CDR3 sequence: CASSPGSLGKETQYF. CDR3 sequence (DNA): TGTGCCTCGTCCCCGGGATCTCTAGGAAAAGAGACCCAGTACTTC.